This entry lists 2 T cell receptor beta chains sequenced from one sample in a study of breast tumors, draining lymph nodes, adjacent tissues. Axillary draining lymph nodes of breast cancer patients supplied the node samples. TCRdb itself ran the multiplex PCR reads through MiXCR, one entry per CDR3 protein. The repertoire includes about 140,000 distinct CDR3 sequences, 32% of them detected once, and around 2.3% sits in the top ten. The sequenced sample consisted of axillary lymph node tissue. The receptors were gathered from a female donor with breast cancer. Some clones in this sample may be carry-over from other donors' samples.

This clonotype was counted many times. This sequence joins TRBV6-2 or TRBV6-3 and TRBJ2-2, with D unresolved. The germline V and J ends were trimmed by 7 bases and 2 bases, with 8 bases remaining between them. The CDR3 loop spans 13 amino acids. Germline lookup yields CDR1 MNHEY and CDR2 SVGEGT. DNA of the CDR3: TGTGCCAGCACCAGAGTTAACACCGGGGAGCTGTTTTTT. Amino acid sequence: CASTRVNTGELFF.

V usage is TRBV6-5 and J usage is TRBJ1-3; 10 bases align to TRBD1. The V gene's germline CDR1 is MNHEY and CDR2 SVGAGI. The CDR3 has 15 amino acids. V lost 5 bases to trimming and J lost 4 bases; unmatched junction nucleotides: 5. The CDR3 nucleotides read TGTGCCAGCAGTCGCGGGACAGGGGTGGGAAACACCATATATTTT. Translating it yields CASSRGTGVGNTIYF.